What follows are 10 T cell receptor beta chains derived from one specimen sequenced in a study of shared clonotypes between healthy human individuals. Assay: immunoSEQ multiplex PCR; the TCRdb copy retains only in-frame clones and omits some. Among 900,000 to 1,200,000 clones, 70% to 80% were seen once, and the ten largest hold more than 0.55%. Sequencing was performed on memory CD4+ T cells from PBMCs. The subset is: CD45RA-negative fraction. These receptors all come from a man aged 18 to 29 in good health. Some clones in this sample may be carry-over from other donors' samples.

V is TRBV2 and J is TRBJ2-7; D gene uncertain. The V end was cut by 1 base, the J end by 4 bases, with 23 bases between. The CDR3 is 18 amino acids. Looked up from germline, CDR1 is SNHLY and CDR2 is FYNNEI. The CDR3 spells CASSEDKISRTLSYEQYF. CDR3 nucleotides: TGTGCCAGCAGTGAAGATAAGATAAGCAGGACCCTCTCTTACGAGCAGTACTTC.

The chain is built from TRBV11-1 and TRBJ1-1; maybe TRBD1 (5 bases). Per germline, CDR1 SGHAT and CDR2 FQDESV (reference sequence). The CDR3 length is 12 residues. V was cut by 3 bases and J by 5 bases, with 7 bases left in between. CDR3 DNA: TGTGCCAGCAGCTTTGGGGGGACTGAAGCTTTCTTT. Encoded protein: CASSFGGTEAFF.

This clone has a count of ten or more. This sample includes further DNA sequences coding for the same CDR3. The chain has TRBV7-2 and TRBJ2-7; D unclear. The V gene's germline CDR1 is SGHTA and CDR2 FQGNSA. This CDR3 is built from 13 residues. V lost 5 bases to trimming and J lost 4 bases, with 12 bases between them. CDR3 DNA sequence: TGTGCCAGCAGCCCCCGAAACATTTACGAGCAGTACTTC. It translates to CASSPRNIYEQYF.

The chain links TRBV18 to TRBJ2-2, with D maybe TRBD1 (6 bases). Germline CDR1 reads KGHSH; CDR2 reads LQKENI. The CDR3 sequence is 15 residues long. Trimming stripped 4 bases from V and 1 base from J, with 10 bases between. CDR3 nucleotides: TGTGCCAGCTCACTAAGGGACAAGAACACCGGGGAGCTGTTTTTT. Translated, it gives CASSLRDKNTGELFF.

The chain joins TRBV7-3 to TRBJ2-1, with a possible D match to TRBD2 (6 bases). Trimming removed 5 bases from V and 0 bases from J, with 14 bases in between. The CDR3 has 16 residues. Germline CDR1 SGHTA, CDR2 FQGTGA. The CDR3 coding sequence is TGTGCCAGCAGCCCCCAATCTAGCGCCTCCTACAATGAGCAGTTCTTC. It specifies CASSPQSSASYNEQFF. The whole variable domain, remainder taken from reference TRBV7-3 and TRBJ2-1, is GAGVSQTPSNKVTEKGKYVELRCDPISGHTALYWYRQSLGQGPEFLIYFQGTGAADDSGLPNDRFFAVRPEGSVSTLKIQRTERGDSAVYLCASSPQSSASYNEQFFGPGTRLTVL.

This clone was picked up many times. This chain uses TRBV5-1 with TRBJ2-7, with 10 bases that match TRBD2. V was pared by 4 bases and J by 7 bases, with 11 bases of the junction left unmatched. This CDR3 contains 15 residues. Germline values: CDR1 SGHRS, CDR2 YFSETQ. DNA for the CDR3: TGCGCCAGCAGCCCCCGGACTAGCGGCCCCGAGGAGCAGTACTTC. Translated, it gives CASSPRTSGPEEQYF.

The chain combines TRBV10-1 with TRBJ2-2, with D hard to call. The V gene lost 4 bases and the J gene lost 4 bases, with 13 bases spanning the gap. The CDR3 has 15 residues. In germline, CDR1 is WNHNN, CDR2 SYGVQD (reference sequence). The CDR3 DNA follows: TGCGCCAGCAGTGGGGCGTCCGTGGGCACCGGGGAGCTGTTTTTT. Its translation: CASSGASVGTGELFF.

Here the CDR3 DNA reads TGTGCCAGCAGCTTGGTGAGAAAAGAGACCCAGTACTTC. Amino acids: CASSLVRKETQYF. The chain couples TRBV5-6 to TRBJ2-5; D unclear. Trimming took 0 bases from V and 3 from J, leaving 6 bases between them. This CDR3 has 13 residues. The V gene's germline CDR1 is SGHDT and CDR2 YYEEEE.

The J gene is TRBJ2-7, the V gene TRBV19; 13 positions agree with TRBD2. Germline values: CDR1 LNHDA, CDR2 SQIVND (reference sequence). J lost 9 bases, V lost 5 bases, and 10 bases had no gene match. This CDR3 has 15 residues. CDR3 nucleotide sequence: TGTGCCAGTAGTCCTCCGGGACTAGCGGGAAAGATGCAGTACTTC. Protein product: CASSPPGLAGKMQYF.

V usage is TRBV6-1 and J usage is TRBJ1-2; D not certain. The CDR3 is 13 residues long. Trimming stripped 3 bases from V and 4 bases from J, with 9 bases between. The V gene's germline CDR1 is MNHNS and CDR2 SASEGT. The chain's CDR3 is CASSDSNGYGYTF. CDR3 bases: TGTGCCAGCAGTGACTCCAATGGCTATGGCTACACCTTC.